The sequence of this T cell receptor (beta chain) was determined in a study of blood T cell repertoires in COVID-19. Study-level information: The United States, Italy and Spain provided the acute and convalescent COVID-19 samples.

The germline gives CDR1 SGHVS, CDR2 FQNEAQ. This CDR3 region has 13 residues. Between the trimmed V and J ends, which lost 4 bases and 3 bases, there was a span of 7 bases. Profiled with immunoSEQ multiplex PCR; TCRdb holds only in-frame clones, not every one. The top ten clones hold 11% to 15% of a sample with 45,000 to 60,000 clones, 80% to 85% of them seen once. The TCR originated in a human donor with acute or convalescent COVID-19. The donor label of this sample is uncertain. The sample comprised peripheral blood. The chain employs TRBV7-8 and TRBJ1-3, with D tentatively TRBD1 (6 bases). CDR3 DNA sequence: TGTGCCAGCAGCTCGGACAGTGGAAACACCATATATTTT. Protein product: CASSSDSGNTIYF.